One sample yielded the 27 T cell receptor beta chains listed below, sequenced in a study of shared clonotypes between healthy human individuals. Profiled with immunoSEQ multiplex PCR; TCRdb holds only in-frame clones, not every one. The table shows some 2,500,000 clones, with 85% to 95% occurring only once. Sequencing was carried out using naive CD4+ T cells from PBMCs. The subset is: CD45RA+ positively selected. The receptor set was obtained from a man between 18 and 29 years old in good health. Some clones in this sample may be carry-over from other donors' samples.

The chain combines TRBV5-1 with TRBJ2-5, with 11 bases identical to TRBD2. Looked up from germline, CDR1 is SGHRS and CDR2 is YFSETQ. CDR3 length: 16 amino acids. V trimming: 2 bases; J trimming: 5 bases; junction bases outside the gene matches: 8. Here the CDR3 reads CASSFGTSGGEETQYF. As DNA, the CDR3 is TGCGCCAGCAGCTTCGGGACTAGCGGAGGGGAGGAGACCCAGTACTTC.

The J gene is TRBJ2-1, the V gene TRBV6-4; D ambiguous. The V gene's germline CDR1 is MRHNA and CDR2 SNTAGT. The CDR3 runs 15 residues. V was clipped by 9 bases and J by 0 bases, with 15 bases between them. The CDR3 protein is CASSVQASSYNEQFF. For the CDR3, the DNA is TGTGCCAGTTCCGTTCAGGCGAGCTCCTACAATGAGCAGTTCTTC.

The chain carries TRBV28 and TRBJ2-7; 8 nucleotides align to TRBD1. Germline V gives CDR1 MDHEN, CDR2 SYDVKM. The CDR3 is 13 residues long. V shed 6 bases, J shed 6 bases, and the junction held 7 bases outside the gene matches. The CDR3 DNA reads TGTGCCAGCAGGGACAGGGTGTCTGCCGAGCAGTACTTC. It is translated as CASRDRVSAEQYF.

This chain connects TRBV2 to TRBJ2-7; 11 bases map to TRBD2. The ends lost 6 bases at V and 2 bases at J; junction bases unmatched: 3. The CDR3 loop spans 14 amino acids. Germline V gene lookup returns CDR1 SNHLY and CDR2 FYNNEI. This CDR3 is CASRGTSGTYEQYF. The CDR3 region has the DNA TGTGCCAGCAGAGGGACTAGCGGAACCTACGAGCAGTACTTC.

V and J are TRBV7-3 and TRBJ2-5; 10 bases align to TRBD2. CDR3 size: 15 residues. Germline V CDR1 and CDR2: SGHTA, FQGTGA. Trimming cost V 5 bases and J 11 bases; bases outside gene matches: 14. CDR3 DNA sequence: TGTGCCAGCAGCCTCACCCCGGGACTAGCGAGGGAGCAGTACTTC. Amino acids: CASSLTPGLAREQYF.

V usage is TRBV7-2 and J usage is TRBJ2-2; D gene unclear. This CDR3 spans 13 amino acids. Germline V gene lookup returns CDR1 SGHTA and CDR2 FQGNSA. Trimming removed 5 bases from V and 7 bases from J, with 11 bases in between. Written as DNA, the CDR3 is TGTGCCAGCAGCCCCAGCTCGGGCGGGGAGCTGTTTTTT. This sequence encodes CASSPSSGGELFF.

The chain uses TRBV25-1 and TRBJ2-3; no clear D. Germline V CDR1 and CDR2: MGHDK, SYGVNS. Trimming took 3 bases from V and 4 from J, leaving 8 bases between them. CDR3 length equals 13 residues. DNA for the CDR3: TGTGCCAGCAGTGACTCGGTGGCAGATACGCAGTATTTT. This codes for CASSDSVADTQYF.

The V call is TRBV28, the J call TRBJ1-1; D is ambiguous. Germline V lookup: CDR1 MDHEN, CDR2 SYDVKM. This CDR3 has 13 amino acids. Trimming took 3 bases from V and 4 from J, leaving 9 bases between them. The CDR3 DNA sequence: TGTGCCAGCAGTTTCCGAACGGGCACTGAAGCTTTCTTT. Amino acids: CASSFRTGTEAFF. The complete variable domain, with remaining parts taken from reference TRBV28 and TRBJ1-1, reads DVKVTQSSRYLVKRTGEKVFLECVQDMDHENMFWYRQDPGLGLRLIYFSYDVKMKEKGDIPEGYSVSREKKERFSLILESASTNQTSMYLCASSFRTGTEAFFGQGTRLTVV.

The V gene is TRBV30, the J gene TRBJ1-2; 7 nucleotides match TRBD1. Losses at the gene ends were 0 bases for V and 4 bases for J; bases not matched to a gene: 11. Germline values: CDR1 GTSNPN, CDR2 SVGIG (reference sequence). CDR3 length equals 16 residues. The CDR3 loop is CAWSVLGRGFRYGYTF. The CDR3 bases are TGTGCCTGGAGTGTCTTAGGCAGGGGGTTTCGCTATGGCTACACCTTC.

The chain recombines TRBV28 with TRBJ2-7; TRBD2 agrees at 9 bases. The CDR3 covers 19 residues. Germline CDR1 MDHEN, CDR2 SYDVKM. Losses at the gene ends were 8 bases for V and 6 bases for J; bases not matched to a gene: 26. CDR3: CASAPPRGTSSGVIGEQYF. The DNA for the CDR3 is TGTGCCAGCGCTCCACCGCGCGGGACTAGCTCGGGAGTTATAGGCGAGCAGTACTTC.

This sequence joins TRBV29-1 and TRBJ2-1; 13 bases fit TRBD2. This CDR3 region has 17 residues. Per germline, CDR1 SQVTM and CDR2 ANQGSEA. V gave up 5 bases and J gave up 7 bases; unmatched junction bases: 14. In DNA, the CDR3 is TGCAGCGTTACTTCCGGACTAGCGGGAGCCGTATGGAATGAGCAGTTCTTC. Its protein product is CSVTSGLAGAVWNEQFF.

On this clone: The sample contains more than one DNA sequence encoding this CDR3. V is TRBV19 and J is TRBJ2-1, with 13 nucleotides matching TRBD2. The ends lost 6 bases at V and 4 bases at J; junction bases unmatched: 6. The CDR3 is 16 amino acids. Germline V gene sequence: CDR1 LNHDA, CDR2 SQIVND (reference sequence). The CDR3 spells CASSRTSGSSYNEQFF. In DNA, the CDR3 is TGTGCCAGTAGCCGGACTAGCGGGAGTAGTTACAATGAGCAGTTCTTC.

The genes are TRBV7-9 and TRBJ1-1; TRBD1 aligns across 8 bases. The junction had 4 bases not matched to a gene; V was cut back by 5 bases and J by 2 bases. The CDR3 consists of 14 residues. The V gene's germline CDR1 is SEHNR and CDR2 FQNEAQ (reference sequence). The CDR3 bases are TGTGCCAGCAGCGGACAGGGTACAAACACTGAAGCTTTCTTT. Translated, it gives CASSGQGTNTEAFF.

The chain links TRBV15 to TRBJ1-2; D is ambiguous. The CDR3 totals 13 residues. Trimming pared 0 bases from V and 7 bases from J, leaving 9 bases between. CDR1 and CDR2 from the germline V gene are LNHNV and YYDKDF (reference sequence). The CDR3 nucleotides read TGTGCCACCAGCAGAGACCCTATCGTTGGCTACACCTTC. Translated, it gives CATSRDPIVGYTF. Full variable domain (remainder filled in from reference TRBV15 and TRBJ1-2): DAMVIQNPRYQVTQFGKPVTLSCSQTLNHNVMYWYQQKSSQAPKLLFHYYDKDFNNEADTPDNFQSRRPNTSFCFLDIRSPGLGDTAMYLCATSRDPIVGYTFGSGTRLTVV.

This clone was counted between two and nine times. The chain has TRBV28 and TRBJ1-1; unclear D gene. Trimming cost V 3 bases and J 2 bases, with 13 bases left between them. This CDR3 has 15 residues. Per the germline V gene, CDR1 is MDHEN and CDR2 is SYDVKM. The CDR3 is CASSFLGTSNTEAFF. The DNA of the CDR3 is TGTGCCAGCAGTTTCCTCGGAACCAGTAACACTGAAGCTTTCTTT.

The CDR3 nucleotides are TGTGCCAGCAGCTTAGGGGCGGGCAGCTCCTACAATGAGCAGTTCTTC. Translated: CASSLGAGSSYNEQFF. The rearrangement uses TRBV11-2 and TRBJ2-1, with D tentatively TRBD2 (5 bases). Germline lookup yields CDR1 SGHAT and CDR2 FQNNGV. The CDR3 is 16 residues long. The V and J ends lost 1 base and 0 bases respectively, with 10 bases between them.

The V gene is TRBV27, the J gene TRBJ2-1, with unresolved D. CDR1 is MNHEY and CDR2 is SMNVEV in the germline V gene (reference sequence). V was clipped by 6 bases and J by 8 bases, with 17 bases between them. The CDR3 covers 14 residues. The chain's CDR3 is CASRPPLGTHEQFF. The CDR3 DNA reads TGTGCCAGCAGGCCCCCCCTAGGAACGCATGAGCAGTTCTTC.

The rearrangement links TRBV4-3 to TRBJ2-7; D call uncertain. The length of the CDR3 is 13 residues. Trimming removed 0 bases at V and 6 bases at J, with 9 bases between. Germline V gene data show CDR1 as LGHNA and CDR2 as YSLEER. The DNA for the CDR3 is TGCGCCAGCAGCCAAGACCCCACTACCGAGCAGTACTTC. Translating gives CASSQDPTTEQYF.

This chain connects TRBV25-1 to TRBJ2-2; 8 nucleotides agree with TRBD2. From germline, CDR1 is MGHDK and CDR2 SYGVNS. Trimming at V came to 2 bases and at J to 6 bases, leaving 5 bases not matched to a gene. The CDR3 contains 15 residues. The CDR3 nucleotides read TGTGCCAGCAGTGAACCAGGAGCGGGGGCCGGGGAGCTGTTTTTT. It encodes CASSEPGAGAGELFF.

This sequence joins TRBV4-2 and TRBJ1-1; possibly TRBD1 for D (5 bases). Trimming pared 1 base from V and 4 bases from J, leaving 19 bases between. The CDR3 extends over 17 amino acids. The germline CDR1 and CDR2 sequences are LGHNA and YNFKEQ. This chain's CDR3 is CASSQGGVRIGSTEAFF. The CDR3 nucleotides read TGTGCCAGCAGCCAAGGGGGGGTGAGAATAGGAAGCACTGAAGCTTTCTTT.

The chain recombines TRBV7-9 with TRBJ2-6; no reliable D call. This CDR3 spans 15 amino acids. CDR1 and CDR2 from the germline V gene are SEHNR and FQNEAQ (reference sequence). Deletions cut 1 base from V and 2 bases from J, with 6 bases between. CDR3 nucleotide sequence: TGTGCCAGCAGCTTAGGGACCACTGGGGCCAACGTCCTGACTTTC. Translated, it gives CASSLGTTGANVLTF.

The chain has TRBV2 and TRBJ2-5; D is ambiguous. Germline V gene data show CDR1 as SNHLY and CDR2 as FYNNEI. Trimming left V 7 bases short and J 2 bases short, with 14 bases between. The CDR3 contains 14 residues. Here the CDR3 DNA reads TGTGCCAGCAAACTCGCTTCAGGTCAAGAGACCCAGTACTTC. This encodes CASKLASGQETQYF.

The V gene is TRBV28, the J gene TRBJ1-4; D is possibly TRBD1 (5 bases). Germline CDR1 and CDR2: MDHEN and SYDVKM. This CDR3 spans 16 amino acids. V was shortened by 5 bases and J by 0 bases, with 13 bases between the two germline ends. The CDR3 loop reads CASSLRQFATNEKLFF. CDR3 DNA: TGTGCCAGCAGTCTCCGACAGTTCGCAACTAATGAAAAACTGTTTTTT. Full variable domain (rest looked up from reference TRBV28 and TRBJ1-4): DVKVTQSSRYLVKRTGEKVFLECVQDMDHENMFWYRQDPGLGLRLIYFSYDVKMKEKGDIPEGYSVSREKKERFSLILESASTNQTSMYLCASSLRQFATNEKLFFGSGTQLSVL.

This sequence joins TRBV7-2 and TRBJ2-3; D is possibly TRBD1 or TRBD2 (5 bases each). The CDR3 consists of 16 residues. The V end was cut by 5 bases, the J end by 4 bases, with 19 bases between. Looked up from germline, CDR1 is SGHTA and CDR2 is FQGNSA. CDR3 sequence: CASSHGRDLGADTQYF. DNA of the CDR3: TGTGCCAGCAGCCACGGACGGGATTTGGGGGCAGATACGCAGTATTTT.

The chain recombines TRBV27 with TRBJ2-1, with a possible D match to TRBD2 (5 bases). Germline CDR1 reads MNHEY; CDR2 reads SMNVEV (reference sequence). This CDR3 has 16 amino acids. The germline V and J ends were trimmed by 5 bases and 0 bases, with 14 bases remaining between them. The CDR3 spells CASSPLLGSSYNEQFF. CDR3 DNA sequence: TGTGCCAGCAGTCCACTCCTAGGGAGCTCCTACAATGAGCAGTTCTTC.

V usage is TRBV5-1 and J usage is TRBJ2-7; D gene uncertain. This CDR3 has 12 residues. Germline assignment: CDR1 SGHRS and CDR2 YFSETQ. Between the trimmed V and J ends, which lost 4 bases and 1 base, there was a span of 6 bases. The CDR3 DNA follows: TGCGCCAGCAGCAAACGATCCTACGAGCAGTACTTC. Its protein product is CASSKRSYEQYF. The variable domain in full, with the rest retrieved from reference TRBV5-1 and TRBJ2-7, is KAGVTQTPRYLIKTRGQQVTLSCSPISGHRSVSWYQQTPGQGLQFLFEYFSETQRNKGNFPGRFSGRQFSNSRSEMNVSTLELGDSALYLCASSKRSYEQYFGPGTRLTVT.

In its sample, this clone was seen once. The chain uses TRBV4-3 and TRBJ2-2; 9 bases map to TRBD1. The CDR3 extends over 15 amino acids. CDR1 and CDR2 (germline): LGHNA, YSLEER. The V and J ends lost 3 bases and 6 bases, in that order; junction bases with no gene match: 5. The CDR3 region has the DNA TGCGCCAGCAGCCACACGGGACAGGGCGCCGGGGAGCTGTTTTTT. The encoded protein is CASSHTGQGAGELFF.